This T cell receptor (beta chain) was sequenced for a study of radiation and T cells in renal cell carcinoma. J lost 8 bases, V lost 8 bases, and 8 bases had no gene match. CDR3 length: 12 amino acids. Germline-derived CDR1 and CDR2 are WNHNN and SYGVQD (reference sequence). Time point denoted: blood 2 weeks post-SBRT. Treatment of the sample: 15 Gy SBRT to primary tumor, nephrectomy 4 weeks later. Assay: immunoSEQ multiplex PCR; the TCRdb copy retains only in-frame clones and omits some. The table has about 150,000 clones, roughly 87% seen once; the top ten hold over 10%. This clonotype originated in a woman between 45 and 65 years old with renal cell carcinoma. The V call is TRBV10-1, the J call TRBJ1-2; 7 bases map to TRBD1. Sequencing used blood, obtained from a patient whose treatment included radiotherapy and nephrectomy. The CDR3 DNA is TGCGCCAGCTCCCAGGGGGGGCGCGGCTACACCTTC. It is translated as CASSQGGRGYTF.